The 8 T cell receptor beta chains reported below all come from one sample, sequenced in a study of blood T cell repertoires in COVID-19. Repertoires were generated with immunoSEQ multiplex PCR, while TCRdb's copy carries only in-frame clones and drops some. The top ten hold about 13% of the sample, which has 15,000 to 20,000 clones, about 91% seen once. Sequences were obtained from peripheral blood. These receptors originate from a man aged 55 to 70 with active COVID-19.

J is TRBJ1-2 and V is TRBV4-2, with TRBD1 matching 7 bases. The CDR3 sequence is 15 residues long. Looked up from germline, CDR1 is LGHNA and CDR2 is YNFKEQ. J was trimmed by 8 bases and V by 3 bases; bases with no gene match: 12. For the CDR3, the DNA is TGTGCCAGCAGCCAGGCCAGCAGGGGGATTGAAGGCTACACCTTC. This translates into CASSQASRGIEGYTF.

The genes are TRBV27 and TRBJ1-5; maybe TRBD1 (6 bases). Germline V gives CDR1 MNHEY, CDR2 SMNVEV (reference sequence). Trimming pared 4 bases from V and 0 bases from J, leaving 10 bases between. CDR3 size: 15 residues. CDR3 DNA sequence: TGTGCCAGCAGTTGGGACACCAATAGCAATCAGCCCCAGCATTTT. Translated, it gives CASSWDTNSNQPQHF.

The chain employs TRBV19 and TRBJ2-7; D perhaps matches TRBD2 (7 bases). Trimming cost V 4 bases and J 2 bases, with 18 bases left between them. CDR3 length: 16 residues. The germline V gene has CDR1 LNHDA and CDR2 SQIVND (reference sequence). CDR3 loop: CASSKGGGRGTYEQYF. CDR3 DNA sequence: TGTGCCAGTAGTAAGGGGGGGGGCCGCGGAACCTACGAGCAGTACTTC.

This clone turned up a few times. The gene calls are TRBV6-5 and TRBJ1-2; D is unclear. CDR1 is MNHEY, CDR2 SVGAGI, per germline. This CDR3 contains 13 residues. The V end lost 6 bases, the J end lost 5 bases, and 13 bases lay between the germline ends. CDR3: CASRRLAGYGYTF. CDR3 nucleotides: TGTGCCAGCAGAAGACTGGCGGGTTATGGCTACACCTTC.

The V gene is TRBV2, the J gene TRBJ2-4; 11 positions agree with TRBD2. Germline trimming cut 8 bases from V and 2 bases from J; bases unmatched to any gene: 17. This CDR3 is 19 amino acids long. Germline assignment: CDR1 SNHLY and CDR2 FYNNEI. The CDR3 is CASGPFTSGRDGTKNIQYF. In DNA, the CDR3 is TGTGCCAGCGGCCCTTTCACTAGCGGGAGAGATGGAACCAAAAACATTCAGTACTTC.

The J gene is TRBJ2-1, the V gene TRBV11-2, with 12 bases fitting TRBD2. In germline, CDR1 is SGHAT, CDR2 FQNNGV. The CDR3 loop spans 16 amino acids. The trim removed 5 bases at V and 6 bases at J, leaving 8 bases unmatched. The CDR3 sequence: CASSPRLAGDVNEQFF. The CDR3 DNA sequence: TGTGCCAGCAGCCCCCGACTAGCGGGAGACGTCAATGAGCAGTTCTTC.

This chain connects TRBV28 to TRBJ2-5, with D tentatively TRBD2 (5 bases). Germline assignment: CDR1 MDHEN and CDR2 SYDVKM. Deletions cut 5 bases from V and 2 bases from J, with 15 bases between. The CDR3 contains 15 residues. In nucleotides, the CDR3 is TGTGCCAGCAGTCCACCTACTGAGGGTCAAGAGACCCAGTACTTC. This codes for CASSPPTEGQETQYF.

The J gene is TRBJ1-5, the V gene TRBV28; 7 bases fit TRBD1. The length of the CDR3 is 15 residues. V was clipped by 6 bases and J by 2 bases; unmatched bases: 7. Germline CDR1 reads MDHEN; CDR2 reads SYDVKM. In DNA form, the CDR3 reads TGTGCCAGCAGAAAAGCCCAGGGGGGCAATCAGCCCCAGCATTTT. It is translated as CASRKAQGGNQPQHF.